One and the same sample provided the 21 T cell receptor beta chains below, sequenced in a study of CD8+CD57+ T cells in acquired aplastic anemia. CDR3 and TCR beta VDJ profiling relied on a genomic DNA template. Each CDR3 protein is one row after TCRdb ran MiXCR on the reads. The sample consists of hundreds of thousands of distinct CDR3 sequences, approximately 70% of them appearing once. The sample taken for sequencing was sorted CD4+, CD8+, or CD8+CD57+ T cells (not recorded which) from PBMCs. The receptors stem from a human donor in good health, serving as a control.

Of note for this clonotype: The junction does not match germline at one end; this may be a read error. This sequence joins TRBV2 and TRBJ2-7, with 7 bases matching TRBD2. The CDR3 has 14 amino acids. Germline V CDR1 and CDR2: SNHLY, FYNNEI. The CDR3 DNA is TGTGCCAGCAGCCAAAATGGGAGGGGCTACCAGCAGTACTTC. Protein sequence: CASSQNGRGYQQYF.

This clonotype has more than one count but fewer than ten. V and J are TRBV27 and TRBJ1-2, with D possibly matching TRBD1 (6 bases). The V and J ends lost 10 bases and 0 bases respectively, with 18 bases between them. From germline, CDR1 is MNHEY and CDR2 SMNVEV (reference sequence). This CDR3 region has 15 residues. The CDR3 coding sequence is TGTGCCAAACCCGCCGGCGGACAGACTAACTATGGCTACACCTTC. Its translation is CAKPAGGQTNYGYTF.

V and J are TRBV9 and TRBJ2-5; weak D call: TRBD2 (7 bases). Trimming pared 4 bases from V and 5 bases from J, leaving 15 bases between. Germline V gene lookup returns CDR1 SGDLS and CDR2 YYNGEE. The CDR3 is 14 residues long. CDR3 DNA sequence: TGTGCCAGCAGCCTACGAGGGGGGGTGGAGACCCAGTACTTC. Protein: CASSLRGGVETQYF.

The chain joins TRBV7-2 to TRBJ1-2, with D unclear. The CDR3 has 16 amino acids. The V and J ends lost 1 base and 10 bases respectively, with 22 bases between them. The germline V gene has CDR1 SGHTA and CDR2 FQGNSA. The DNA for the CDR3 is TGTGCCAGCAGCTTAGTCCAGTCCTACGAGCAGTACTTCTACACCTTC. Translated, it gives CASSLVQSYEQYFYTF.

About this clonotype: Germline is not matched at one junction end, which may reflect a read error. This chain joins TRBV7-7 and TRBJ2-3; maybe TRBD2 (5 bases). CDR3 length equals 14 residues. Germline CDR1 and CDR2: SSHAT and FNYEAQ (reference sequence). CDR3 amino acids: CASSLFAEAYEQYF. The DNA for the CDR3 is TGTGCTAGCAGCTTATTCGCGGAGGCCTACGAGCAGTATTTT.

This chain links TRBV12-3 or TRBV12-4 with TRBJ2-7; 11 positions agree with TRBD2. V gave up 10 bases and J gave up 3 bases; unmatched junction bases: 17. The CDR3 is 17 amino acids. In DNA, the CDR3 is TGTGCCACCCAAACCAGTCCTAGCGGGGGGCTGTACTACGAGCAGTACTTC. Protein: CATQTSPSGGLYYEQYF.

With regard to this clonotype: A much larger clone lies a single base off, so this may be a read error. The rearrangement links TRBV9 to TRBJ2-5; D may be TRBD1 (5 bases). In germline, CDR1 is SGDLS, CDR2 YYNGEE. The CDR3 spans 16 residues. The CDR3: CGSSQARGAGQETQYF. In DNA, the CDR3 is TGTGGCAGCAGCCAAGCTAGGGGTGCTGGACAAGAGACCCAGTACTTC.

Remarks on this clonotype: One junction end disagrees with the germline gene, perhaps due to a read error. This rearrangement joins TRBV20-1 to TRBJ1-2; tentative D call: TRBD1 (5 bases). The CDR3 consists of 10 residues. CDR1 and CDR2 (germline): DFQATT, SNEGSKA (reference sequence). The CDR3 DNA reads TGCAGCGTTGAAGGGAATGGGGCCACTTTC. This encodes CSVEGNGATF.

V usage is TRBV5-4 and J usage is TRBJ2-5; D might be TRBD1 (5 bases). Trimming pared 4 bases from V and 5 bases from J, leaving 15 bases between. This CDR3 comprises 14 residues. In germline, CDR1 is SGHNT, CDR2 YYREEE (reference sequence). CDR3 bases: TGTGCCAGCAGCCCACAGGTGGAGCAGGAGACCCAGTACTTC. It is translated as CASSPQVEQETQYF. Full variable domain (remainder filled in from reference TRBV5-4 and TRBJ2-5): ETGVTQSPTHLIKTRGQQVTLRCSSQSGHNTVSWYQQALGQGPQFIFQYYREEENGRGNFPPRFSGLQFPNYSSELNVNALELDDSALYLCASSPQVEQETQYFGPGTRLLVL.

V is TRBV9 and J is TRBJ1-6; tentative D call: TRBD1 (6 bases). Germline lookup yields CDR1 SGDLS and CDR2 YYNGEE. The ends were cut back, 0 bases at V and 16 bases at J, with 20 bases in the middle. This CDR3 spans 15 amino acids. This chain's CDR3 is CASSVGLQGTYELHF. DNA of the CDR3: TGTGCCAGCAGCGTAGGCCTACAGGGCACCTATGAGCTCCACTTT.

In this sample, this clonotype turned up many times. The chain has TRBV7-2 and TRBJ1-2, with unresolved D. The ends were cut back, 0 bases at V and 8 bases at J, with 13 bases in the middle. CDR3 length: 14 amino acids. Germline V gene data show CDR1 as SGHTA and CDR2 as FQGNSA. CDR3 sequence reads: CASSLARTVEGYTF. DNA of the CDR3: TGTGCCAGCAGCTTAGCTAGGACGGTGGAGGGCTACACCTTC.

In regard to this clonotype: Germline and junction disagree at one end, which may indicate a read error. The chain links TRBV5-1 to TRBJ1-6, with TRBD1 as a possible D gene (6 bases). This CDR3 spans 17 amino acids. CDR1 and CDR2 from the germline V gene are SGHRS and YFSETQ. The DNA for the CDR3 is TGTGCCAGCAGCTTGGGCTTCCCGACAGGTGATGATTCACCCCTCCACTTT. It is translated as CASSLGFPTGDDSPLHF. Supplemented by reference TRBV5-1 and TRBJ1-6, the full variable domain reads KAGVTQTPRYLIKTRGQQVTLSCSPISGHRSVSWYQQTPGQGLQFLFEYFSETQRNKGNFPGRFSGRQFSNSRSEMNVSTLELGDSALYLCASSLGFPTGDDSPLHFGNGTRLTVT.

As to this clonotype: One end of the junction does not line up with germline, which may come from a read error. The rearrangement joins TRBV2 to TRBJ2-3, with a weak D call TRBD1 (6 bases). CDR1 is SNHLY, CDR2 FYNNEI, per germline. This CDR3 has 16 residues. The CDR3 bases are TGTGCTAGCAGTCCCCCACATAACAGGGAAGCAGATACGCAGTATTTT. Translated, it gives CASSPPHNREADTQYF.

The chain joins TRBV7-3 to TRBJ2-6; 8 bases are shared with TRBD2. The germline CDR1 and CDR2 sequences are SGHTA and FQGTGA. With 5 bases clipped from V and 9 bases from J, the junction kept 9 bases outside the gene matches. The CDR3 is 15 amino acids. The CDR3 DNA is TGTGCCAGCAGCACCGGACAAGGGACTAGCAACGTCCTGACTTTC. This gives the protein CASSTGQGTSNVLTF. The full variable domain, completed using reference TRBV7-3 and TRBJ2-6, is GAGVSQTPSNKVTEKGKYVELRCDPISGHTALYWYRQSLGQGPEFLIYFQGTGAADDSGLPNDRFFAVRPEGSVSTLKIQRTERGDSAVYLCASSTGQGTSNVLTFGAGSRLTVL.

This clonotype appeared a few times. The chain carries TRBV6-5 and TRBJ1-1; TRBD1 matches 7 bases. Germline CDR1 reads MNHEY; CDR2 reads SVGAGI. This CDR3 is 13 amino acids long. V trimming: 10 bases; J trimming: 2 bases; junction bases outside the gene matches: 7. The CDR3 reads CAINEGANTEAFF. DNA for the CDR3: TGTGCCATCAATGAGGGGGCAAACACTGAAGCTTTCTTT.

This clonotype has only a few counts. The rearrangement joins TRBV29-1 to TRBJ1-2; D is unresolved. The CDR3 extends over 10 amino acids. The V end lost 4 bases, the J end lost 6 bases, and 6 bases lay between the germline ends. Germline-derived CDR1 and CDR2 are SQVTM and ANQGSEA. The CDR3 DNA sequence: TGCAGCGTTGCTCAGGATGGCTACACCTTC. It translates to CSVAQDGYTF.

This clonotype came up many times. The V gene is TRBV5-1, the J gene TRBJ1-4; D is undetermined. The CDR3 contains 14 residues. The V and J ends lost 5 bases and 7 bases respectively, with 15 bases between them. Germline CDR1 SGHRS, CDR2 YFSETQ. The CDR3 coding sequence is TGCGCCAGCAGAAAGGATTCAGTAGGTGAAAAACTGTTTTTT. This encodes CASRKDSVGEKLFF. Combining the CDR3 with reference TRBV5-1 and TRBJ1-4 gives the whole variable domain KAGVTQTPRYLIKTRGQQVTLSCSPISGHRSVSWYQQTPGQGLQFLFEYFSETQRNKGNFPGRFSGRQFSNSRSEMNVSTLELGDSALYLCASRKDSVGEKLFFGSGTQLSVL.

This chain joins TRBV7-3 and TRBJ1-4; D is unclear. Germline-derived CDR1 and CDR2 are SGHTA and FQGTGA. The ends were cut back, 1 base at V and 17 bases at J, with 23 bases in the middle. The CDR3 has 15 residues. CDR3 sequence (DNA): TGTGCCAGCAGCTTAATGGCCCCAGATACGCAGTATTTTTTTTTT. This translates into CASSLMAPDTQYFFF.

In its sample, this clonotype was seen many times. The rearrangement links TRBV3-1 to TRBJ2-1; the D is unclear. This CDR3 is built from 13 residues. V lost 2 bases to trimming and J lost 5 bases, with 7 bases between them. CDR1 is LGHDT, CDR2 YNNKEL, per germline (reference sequence). The CDR3 here is CASSQSSDNEQFF. The CDR3 region has the DNA TGTGCCAGCAGCCAATCCTCGGACAATGAGCAGTTCTTC.

Comment on this clonotype: A read error may produce the germline difference seen at one junction end. The chain joins TRBV7-2 to TRBJ2-2; 11 bases match TRBD1. The CDR3 totals 14 residues. Germline CDR1 reads SGHTA; CDR2 reads FQGNSA. The CDR3 spells CASSLTADRGLGEF. The CDR3 region has the DNA TGTGCCAGCAGCCTTACCGCGGACAGGGGGCTCGGTGAGTTT.

This clonotype appeared many times. The chain links TRBV10-1 to TRBJ2-3; D might be TRBD2 (5 bases). CDR3 size: 15 residues. CDR1 WNHNN and CDR2 SYGVQD come from the germline V gene (reference sequence). Trimming removed 1 base from V and 0 bases from J, with 8 bases in between. The CDR3 spells CASSEFAGSTDTQYF. CDR3 DNA sequence: TGCGCCAGCAGTGAGTTCGCGGGTAGCACAGATACGCAGTATTTT.